This entry lists 28 T cell receptor beta chains sequenced from one sample in a study of T cell responses to AZD1222 COVID-19 vaccine. The assay was immunoSEQ multiplex PCR, and TCRdb's table has in-frame clones only and misses some. The sample comprises some 94,000 clones, approximately 89% of which are singletons, and roughly 5% rests with the top ten. Material: peripheral blood, obtained 28 days after the second AZD1222 dose. The origin of the receptors is an adult who received the AZD1222 COVID-19 vaccine.

This sequence joins TRBV4-2 and TRBJ1-5; a weak D match, TRBD1 (5 bases). This CDR3 spans 15 amino acids. Trimming left V 0 bases short and J 3 bases short, with 9 bases between. Germline lookup yields CDR1 LGHNA and CDR2 YNFKEQ. CDR3 region: CASSQERGLNQPQHF. CDR3 coding DNA: TGTGCCAGCAGCCAAGAGAGGGGCCTCAATCAGCCCCAGCATTTT.

The V and J genes are TRBV11-3 and TRBJ2-3, with D possibly matching TRBD2 (6 bases). CDR1 SGHNT and CDR2 YENEEA come from the germline V gene. This CDR3 region has 15 residues. Deletions cut 1 base from V and 5 bases from J, with 13 bases between. The CDR3 DNA follows: TGTGCCAGCAGCTTAGTAGTTGGCGGGGTAGATACGCAGTATTTT. The encoded protein is CASSLVVGGVDTQYF.

The chain links TRBV6-2 or TRBV6-3 to TRBJ1-2; the D gene is possibly TRBD1 (5 bases). Trimming took off 2 bases at V and 8 bases at J, with 18 bases between the two ends. There are 15 residues in the CDR3. Germline CDR1 is MNHEY and CDR2 is SVGEGT. CDR3 in amino acids: CASSYLRVGGEGYTF. CDR3 nucleotides: TGTGCCAGCAGTTACCTCAGGGTCGGAGGAGAAGGCTACACCTTC.

This clone came up once. This chain links TRBV4-1 with TRBJ2-1; 15 bases are a match to TRBD2. The CDR3 runs to 15 residues. Per the germline V gene, CDR1 is MGHRA and CDR2 is YSYEKL. Trimming cost V 4 bases and J 7 bases; bases outside gene matches: 2. CDR3 nucleotide sequence: TGCGCCAGCAGCCGGACTAGCGGGGGGGTAAATGAGCAGTTCTTC. Translated, it gives CASSRTSGGVNEQFF.

This chain joins TRBV5-4 and TRBJ2-5; 8 nucleotides line up with TRBD1. The J segment lost 2 bases and the V segment lost 4 bases, leaving 4 bases of the junction unmatched. Germline CDR1 SGHNT, CDR2 YYREEE (reference sequence). This CDR3 is 14 amino acids long. CDR3 residues: CASSHRDRQETQYF. The CDR3 DNA is TGTGCCAGCAGCCACCGGGACAGGCAAGAGACCCAGTACTTC.

The gene calls are TRBV10-2 and TRBJ1-6; TRBD1 matches 7 bases. The CDR3 runs 13 residues. The J segment lost 7 bases and the V segment lost 7 bases, leaving 4 bases of the junction unmatched. Germline V gives CDR1 WSHSY, CDR2 SAAADI. The CDR3 is CASTRQGNSPLHF. The CDR3 bases are TGCGCCAGCACACGACAGGGAAATTCACCCCTCCACTTT.

This clone occurred once. The chain has TRBV4-1 and TRBJ2-7; 9 bases match TRBD1. The CDR3 extends over 17 amino acids. Germline V gene data show CDR1 as MGHRA and CDR2 as YSYEKL. V gave up 5 bases and J gave up 6 bases; unmatched junction bases: 17. The CDR3 sequence is CASSSIIPGQGGGEQYF. CDR3 nucleotides: TGCGCCAGCAGCTCTATTATACCGGGACAGGGAGGAGGCGAGCAGTACTTC.

The rearrangement joins TRBV19 to TRBJ2-1; perhaps D is TRBD1 or TRBD2 (5 bases each). The CDR3 runs 19 residues. With 3 bases removed from V and 1 base from J, the gap between germline ends came to 22 bases. Germline CDR1 reads LNHDA; CDR2 reads SQIVND (reference sequence). Here the CDR3 reads CASSIRGPSMFGSYNEQFF. Written as DNA, the CDR3 is TGTGCCAGTAGTATTCGGGGACCGTCGATGTTTGGATCCTACAATGAGCAGTTCTTC. The full variable domain, with the rest looked up from reference TRBV19 and TRBJ2-1, is DGGITQSPKYLFRKEGQNVTLSCEQNLNHDAMYWYRQDPGQGLRLIYYSQIVNDFQKGDIAEGYSVSREKKESFPLTVTSAQKNPTAFYLCASSIRGPSMFGSYNEQFFGPGTRLTVL.

The chain links TRBV2 to TRBJ2-3; 12 positions match TRBD1. The ends lost 6 bases at V and 4 bases at J; junction bases unmatched: 5. Per germline, CDR1 SNHLY and CDR2 FYNNEI. The CDR3 extends over 15 amino acids. The CDR3 is CASSPGTGGADTQYF. The CDR3 region has the DNA TGTGCCAGCAGCCCCGGGACAGGGGGCGCAGATACGCAGTATTTT. Based on the CDR3 plus reference TRBV2 and TRBJ2-3, the full variable domain is EPEVTQTPSHQVTQMGQEVILRCVPISNHLYFYWYRQILGQKVEFLVSFYNNEISEKSEIFDDQFSVERPDGSNFTLKIRSTKLEDSAMYFCASSPGTGGADTQYFGPGTRLTVL.

The V and J genes are TRBV19 and TRBJ1-1; D unclear. There are 13 residues in the CDR3. Trimming removed 10 bases at V and 2 bases at J, with 14 bases between. Germline assignment: CDR1 LNHDA and CDR2 SQIVND (reference sequence). The CDR3 coding sequence is TGTGCCACCCTTGAGCGGACCAACACTGAAGCTTTCTTT. This encodes CATLERTNTEAFF.

The chain couples TRBV5-1 to TRBJ2-5; 13 bases map to TRBD2. The germline V gene encodes CDR1 SGHRS and CDR2 YFSETQ. V was clipped by 4 bases and J by 4 bases; unmatched bases: 4. The CDR3 consists of 15 residues. DNA for the CDR3: TGCGCCAGCAGCCCGACTAGCGGGGGGCTAGAGACCCAGTACTTC. Amino acids: CASSPTSGGLETQYF.

The chain uses TRBV3-1 (or the pseudogene TRBV3-2) and TRBJ2-3; no reliable D call. Trimming left V 5 bases short and J 2 bases short, with 5 bases between. This CDR3 region has 12 residues. CDR1 is LGHDT and CDR2 is YNNKEL in the germline V gene (reference sequence). The CDR3 loop reads CASSAHTDTQYF. The CDR3, as DNA: TGTGCCAGCAGCGCCCACACAGATACGCAGTATTTT.

The chain recombines TRBV7-2 with TRBJ2-7; D possibly matches TRBD1 or TRBD2 (6 bases each). The CDR3 runs 19 residues. Trimming removed 2 bases at V and 5 bases at J, with 28 bases between. Germline values: CDR1 SGHTA, CDR2 FQGNSA. CDR3 DNA sequence: TGTGCCAGCAGCTTAAGAGAACCACAATCGGGGGCGCCGGGCAACGAGCAGTACGTC. This sequence encodes CASSLREPQSGAPGNEQYV.

This rearrangement joins TRBV5-1 to TRBJ2-5; no firm D call. The V gene lost 4 bases and the J gene lost 1 base, with 11 bases spanning the gap. The germline CDR1 and CDR2 sequences are SGHRS and YFSETQ. This CDR3 is 14 amino acids long. The CDR3 DNA reads as TGCGCCAGCAGCCTCGGCTTCTTCCAAGAGACCCAGTACTTC. The encoded protein is CASSLGFFQETQYF.

The V gene is TRBV19, the J gene TRBJ1-2, with TRBD1 as a possible D gene (6 bases). Germline loops: CDR1 LNHDA, CDR2 SQIVND (reference sequence). This CDR3 is 14 amino acids long. The ends were cut back, 5 bases at V and 3 bases at J, with 13 bases in the middle. The CDR3 is CASSAGQRDYGYTF. As DNA, the CDR3 is TGTGCCAGTAGTGCCGGACAGCGAGACTATGGCTACACCTTC.

The rearrangement links TRBV5-1 to TRBJ2-4, with TRBD2 as a possible D gene (5 bases). V gave up 0 bases and J gave up 0 bases, with 7 bases separating them. The germline gives CDR1 SGHRS, CDR2 YFSETQ. The length of the CDR3 is 15 residues. The CDR3 sequence: CASSLDRGAKNIQYF. CDR3 sequence (DNA): TGCGCCAGCAGCTTGGATCGGGGAGCCAAAAACATTCAGTACTTC. The full variable domain, rest sourced from reference TRBV5-1 and TRBJ2-4, is KAGVTQTPRYLIKTRGQQVTLSCSPISGHRSVSWYQQTPGQGLQFLFEYFSETQRNKGNFPGRFSGRQFSNSRSEMNVSTLELGDSALYLCASSLDRGAKNIQYFGAGTRLSVL.

Concerning this clone: At one of its ends the junction is not consistent with the germline gene, which may arise from a read error. The gene calls are TRBV15 and TRBJ1-4; no clear D gene. The CDR3 loop spans 12 amino acids. CDR1 and CDR2 from the germline V gene are LNHNV and YYDKDF (reference sequence). CDR3 region: CATNRVNEKLFF. The DNA for the CDR3 is TGTGCCACCAACAGAGTTAATGAAAAACTGTTTTTT.

V usage is TRBV16 and J usage is TRBJ1-5, with 8 bases that match TRBD1. CDR1 KGHSY and CDR2 FQNENV come from the germline V gene. V dropped 0 bases and J dropped 5; count of bases not matched to a gene: 6. The CDR3 consists of 16 residues. CDR3 loop: CASSQSGRTGYQPQHF. CDR3 in DNA: TGTGCCAGCAGCCAATCGGGCAGGACAGGGTATCAGCCCCAGCATTTT.

This clone came up a few times. This sequence joins TRBV12-3 or TRBV12-4 and TRBJ2-7; 7 bases are shared with TRBD1. V shed 7 bases and J 6 bases; nucleotides not matched to a gene: 9. The CDR3 sequence is 13 residues long. In nucleotides, the CDR3 is TGTGCCAGCACTCTTATGGGACAGCGCGAGCAGTACTTC. Amino acid sequence: CASTLMGQREQYF.

The V call is TRBV13, the J call TRBJ2-2, with D hard to call. The CDR3 loop spans 14 amino acids. V lost 5 bases to trimming and J lost 1 base, with 8 bases between them. Germline CDR1 is PRHDT and CDR2 is FYEKMQ (reference sequence). The CDR3 is CASSEHGNTGELFF. The CDR3, as DNA: TGTGCCAGCAGCGAGCATGGGAACACCGGGGAGCTGTTTTTT.

This chain uses TRBV15 with TRBJ2-1; unclear D gene. V was shortened by 1 base and J by 0 bases, with 10 bases between the two germline ends. CDR1 is LNHNV, CDR2 YYDKDF, per germline (reference sequence). CDR3 length equals 16 residues. The CDR3 protein is CATSRARQSSYNEQFF. CDR3 coding DNA: TGTGCCACCAGCAGAGCTCGCCAGAGCTCCTACAATGAGCAGTTCTTC.

The chain joins TRBV6-5 to TRBJ2-7, with TRBD1 identical over 8 bases. The CDR3 is made up of 14 amino acids. CDR1 is MNHEY and CDR2 is SVGAGI in the germline V gene. Trimming took 7 bases from V and 2 from J; bases not matched to a gene: 7. The CDR3 is CASNSDRGTYEQYF. The DNA for the CDR3 is TGTGCCAGCAACTCTGACAGGGGTACCTACGAGCAGTACTTC.

This clone was observed a single time. The chain's CDR3 is CASSYGGLGYTF. The CDR3, as DNA: TGTGCCAGCAGTTATGGAGGGCTGGGTTACACCTTC. The chain links TRBV6-2 or TRBV6-3 to TRBJ1-2, with D uncertain. V was cut by 3 bases and J by 11 bases, with 13 bases left in between. Germline CDR1 MNHEY, CDR2 SVGEGT. This CDR3 spans 12 amino acids.

The gene calls are TRBV2 and TRBJ2-1; D may be TRBD2 (6 bases). Germline V gene sequence: CDR1 SNHLY, CDR2 FYNNEI. The CDR3 consists of 17 residues. V was clipped by 6 bases and J by 0 bases, with 18 bases between them. DNA of the CDR3: TGTGCCAGCAGCGTGGGGTCCCTAGCGAGCTCCTACAATGAGCAGTTCTTC. Protein sequence: CASSVGSLASSYNEQFF.

This clone appeared once. The chain joins TRBV11-3 to TRBJ2-1, with a tentative D call TRBD2 (5 bases). CDR1 and CDR2 (germline): SGHNT, YENEEA. The CDR3 extends over 13 amino acids. The V gene lost 5 bases and the J gene lost 5 bases, with 10 bases spanning the gap. CDR3 loop: CASSLARDNEQFF. Here the CDR3 DNA reads TGTGCCAGCAGCCTAGCTAGGGACAATGAGCAGTTCTTC.

The chain recombines TRBV2 with TRBJ1-1, with D perhaps TRBD1 (5 bases). CDR1 and CDR2 from the germline V gene are SNHLY and FYNNEI. V lost 6 bases and J lost 6, with 17 bases in between. The CDR3 sequence is 14 residues long. This CDR3 reads CASRAGKNVPEAFF. In nucleotides, the CDR3 is TGTGCCAGCAGGGCAGGGAAAAACGTTCCTGAAGCTTTCTTT. Variable domain in full (rest from reference TRBV2 and TRBJ1-1): EPEVTQTPSHQVTQMGQEVILRCVPISNHLYFYWYRQILGQKVEFLVSFYNNEISEKSEIFDDQFSVERPDGSNFTLKIRSTKLEDSAMYFCASRAGKNVPEAFFGQGTRLTVV.

The rearrangement uses TRBV5-6 and TRBJ2-4; 7 nucleotides agree with TRBD1. This CDR3 has 15 amino acids. Germline CDR1 and CDR2: SGHDT and YYEEEE. V gave up 4 bases and J gave up 3 bases; unmatched junction bases: 7. Here the CDR3 reads CASSRQGKGKNIQYF. CDR3 nucleotide sequence: TGTGCCAGCAGCAGACAGGGAAAGGGCAAAAACATTCAGTACTTC.

This chain links TRBV7-3 with TRBJ1-1, with D unresolved. The CDR3 is 13 residues long. V lost 5 bases, J lost 1 base, and 8 bases lay in between. Germline V gene sequence: CDR1 SGHTA, CDR2 FQGTGA. The CDR3 loop is CASSAHENTEAFF. For the CDR3, the DNA is TGTGCCAGCAGCGCACACGAGAACACTGAAGCTTTCTTT.